The present entry profiles one T cell receptor (beta chain) with its context. Its cognate antigen is unknown. This entry comes from a study of T cell responses to AZD1222 COVID-19 vaccine. Study-level points and caveats: Across the whole spike, CD4 TCRs peaked at regions 160-218 and 743-854. Donors, mostly white British, included more females; clonal diversity was possibly underestimated.

Clones were sequenced by immunoSEQ multiplex PCR, and TCRdb holds only the in-frame ones, with some missing. The table has about 110,000 clones, 92% seen once. CDR1 is SGHKS, CDR2 YYEKEE, per germline (reference sequence). The CDR3 extends over 14 amino acids. V shed 0 bases and J shed 7 bases, with 11 bases lying between them. Timing groups of about 4 and about 12 weeks for second doses were pooled. The gene calls are TRBV5-5 and TRBJ1-5, with no clear D. This TCR came from an adult who received the AZD1222 COVID-19 vaccine. The sequences come from peripheral blood, collected 28 days after the second AZD1222 dose. The CDR3 bases are TGTGCCAGCAGCTTGGGGCAGGCTGGGCAGCCCCAGCATTTT. This translates into CASSLGQAGQPQHF.